These 6 T cell receptor beta chains were sequenced from one sample in a study of T cells after yellow fever vaccination (dated 2019 in TCRdb). Libraries were built with 5' RACE. Sequencing instrument: Illumina HiSeq 2500. TCRdb reanalyzed the raw reads on its own, using fastp at Q25 for trimming and MiXCR for clone calling, and kept in-frame beta chains. Every CDR3 protein is listed once, alongside the most common genes and DNA of its rows. The sample contains some 400,000 distinct CDR3 sequences, 6.2% of them found a single time. 15% of the sample rests with the top ten. Per the publication, the treatment or condition label means: live attenuated yellow fever vaccine strain. The sequencing here drew on PBMCs, taken 5 days after the yellow fever booster vaccination. Receptors were obtained from a man aged 30 to 45 who received the YFV17D yellow fever vaccine.

This clonotype was detected ten times or more. This chain links TRBV2 with TRBJ2-1; 12 bases match TRBD2. The V segment lost 9 bases and the J segment 9 bases; nucleotides outside the gene matches: 9. From germline, CDR1 is SNHLY and CDR2 FYNNEI. The CDR3 has 14 amino acids. Written as DNA, the CDR3 is TGTGCCAGTCAGACTAGCGGGAGAACAAGTGAGCAGTTCTTC. Translating it yields CASQTSGRTSEQFF.

The chain combines TRBV5-4 with TRBJ1-2; 7 bases are a match to TRBD1. Germline loops: CDR1 SGHNT, CDR2 YYREEE (reference sequence). V lost 5 bases and J lost 0; bases outside the gene matches: 4. This CDR3 contains 14 residues. CDR3 bases: TGTGCCAGCAGAGGGGACAGCTCTAACTATGGCTACACCTTC. Translated, it gives CASRGDSSNYGYTF. The variable domain in full, with the rest retrieved from reference TRBV5-4 and TRBJ1-2, is ETGVTQSPTHLIKTRGQQVTLRCSSQSGHNTVSWYQQALGQGPQFIFQYYREEENGRGNFPPRFSGLQFPNYSSELNVNALELDDSALYLCASRGDSSNYGYTFGSGTRLTVV.

This clonotype was observed at least ten times. In nucleotides, the CDR3 is TGCGCCAGCAGCTCCTCGACAGGGCGCCCGGGGGGCACTGAAGCTTTCTTT. It codes for CASSSSTGRPGGTEAFF. The chain carries TRBV5-1 and TRBJ1-1, with TRBD1 matching over 7 bases. The J segment lost 4 bases and the V segment lost 3 bases, leaving 15 bases of the junction unmatched. Germline CDR1 is SGHRS and CDR2 is YFSETQ. The CDR3 totals 17 residues.

This clonotype was picked up many times. V gene TRBV12-3 or TRBV12-4 combines with J gene TRBJ2-4; TRBD2 is a possible D gene (6 bases). The CDR3 has 14 residues. With 5 bases removed from V and 5 bases from J, the gap between germline ends came to 13 bases. The CDR3 protein is CASSPSGLENIQYF. The CDR3 bases are TGTGCCAGCAGTCCCAGCGGGTTGGAAAACATTCAGTACTTC.

This clonotype was counted ten times or more. The chain combines TRBV3-1 with TRBJ1-1; the D gene is possibly TRBD1 (5 bases). CDR3 size: 11 residues. Germline-derived CDR1 and CDR2 are LGHDT and YNNKEL (reference sequence). V lost 6 bases and J lost 3, with 5 bases in between. CDR3 nucleotides: TGTGCCAGCAGGGGACACACTGAAGCTTTCTTT. Encoded protein: CASRGHTEAFF. Full variable domain (outside the CDR3, taken from reference TRBV3-1 and TRBJ1-1): DTAVSQTPKYLVTQMGNDKSIKCEQNLGHDTMYWYKQDSKKFLKIMFSYNNKELIINETVPNRFSPKSPDKAHLNLHINSLELGDSAVYFCASRGHTEAFFGQGTRLTVV.

This clonotype was found many times. The chain recombines TRBV2 with TRBJ2-4; D not resolved. V lost 5 bases and J 2 bases, leaving 7 bases between the germline ends. This CDR3 comprises 13 residues. Germline V gene sequence: CDR1 SNHLY, CDR2 FYNNEI. The CDR3 bases are TGTGCCAGCAGTTTGGGGTCCAAAAACATTCAGTACTTC. It translates to CASSLGSKNIQYF.